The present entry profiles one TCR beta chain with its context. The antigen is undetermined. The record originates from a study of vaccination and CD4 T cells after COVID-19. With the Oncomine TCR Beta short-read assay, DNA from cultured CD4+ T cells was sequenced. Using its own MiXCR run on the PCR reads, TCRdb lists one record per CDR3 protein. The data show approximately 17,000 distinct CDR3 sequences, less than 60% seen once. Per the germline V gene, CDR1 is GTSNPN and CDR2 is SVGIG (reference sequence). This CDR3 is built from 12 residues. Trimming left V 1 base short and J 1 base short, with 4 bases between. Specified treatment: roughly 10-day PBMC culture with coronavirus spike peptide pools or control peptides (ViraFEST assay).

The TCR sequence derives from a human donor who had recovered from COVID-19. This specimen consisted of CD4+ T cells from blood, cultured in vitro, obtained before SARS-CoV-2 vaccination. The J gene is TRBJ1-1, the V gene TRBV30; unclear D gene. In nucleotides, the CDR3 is TGTGCCTGGAGTGACGGGAACACTGAAGCTTTCTTT. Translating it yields CAWSDGNTEAFF.